These T cell receptor beta chains were read from a single sample in a study of immune characterization of retroperitoneal liposarcoma. TCRdb used MiXCR to reprocess the PCR reads, holding one entry per CDR3 protein. Of approximately 10,000 distinct CDR3 sequences in the sample, 30% to 45% were seen once. Sequenced material: tumor tissue. The receptors were sampled from a male donor with retroperitoneal liposarcoma. CDR3s include the opening cysteine and the closing phenylalanine or tryptophan. The D gene is left open where the match is weak. Only part of the rows carry a size: once, few, many, or a class if the clone is expanded.

J gene | V gene | clone size | D gene | CDR3 DNA | CDR3 protein
TRBJ2-1 | TRBV24-1 | - | - | TGTGCCACCAGTGACAGGGACAATGAGCAGTTCTTC | CATSDRDNEQFF
TRBJ1-1 | TRBV6-1 | few | - | TGTGCCAGCACCAGCGGGACACCCAACACTGAAGCTTTCTTT | CASTSGTPNTEAFF
TRBJ2-1 | TRBV7-2 | - | TRBD2 | TGTGCCAGCAGCTCTGGGACTAGCGGGAGACTCAATGAGCAGTTCTTC | CASSSGTSGRLNEQFF
TRBJ1-5 | TRBV7-2 | - | - | TGTGCCAGCAGCTCGGATCGAAATCAGCCCCAGCATTTT | CASSSDRNQPQHF
TRBJ2-5 | TRBV6-1 | - | TRBD2 | TGTGCCAGCAGCCGACCTGGGGGGGGAGGGACCCAGTACTTC | CASSRPGGGGTQYF
TRBJ2-1 | TRBV27 | - | - | TGTGCCAGCCGCCGAGGGGATTGGAGTGAGCAGTTCTTC | CASRRGDWSEQFF
TRBJ2-7 | TRBV7-2 | few | TRBD1 | TGTGCCAGCAGCTCGATGGACAGGGCCCAAGACGAGCAGTACTTC | CASSSMDRAQDEQYF
TRBJ1-1 | TRBV6-1 | few | - | TGTGCCAGCAGTGAATTAAGGACAGCTGAAGCTTTCTTT | CASSELRTAEAFF
TRBJ2-5 | TRBV6-1 | many | TRBD2 | TGTGCCAGCAGAAACCCGGGACTACACAACGAAGAGTACTTC | CASRNPGLHNEEYF
TRBJ2-1 | TRBV27 | - | - | TGTGCCAGCAGTTTATTTAACTTCCACAATGAGCAGTTCTTC | CASSLFNFHNEQFF
TRBJ2-3 | TRBV7-3 | - | - | TGTGCCAGCAGCTTAGGTGGTAGGGAGACCCAGTATTTT | CASSLGGRETQYF
TRBJ2-5 | TRBV6-1 | medium-sized | - | TGTGCCAGCGACGATAGCGGAGAACCCGAAGAGACCCAGTACTTC | CASDDSGEPEETQYF
TRBJ2-7 | TRBV6-5 | once | - | TGTGCCAGCAGTTACTCGATAGCGGCCTACGAGCAGTACTTC | CASSYSIAAYEQYF
TRBJ1-2 | TRBV6-1 | - | - | TGTGCCAGCAGGACGCGCGATCGAGGTGTTGATGGCTACACCTTC | CASRTRDRGVDGYTF
TRBJ2-7 | TRBV12-3/TRBV12-4 | many | - | TGTGCCAGCAGTTTGGGGGAGGTGCAGGAGCAGTACTTC | CASSLGEVQEQYF
TRBJ2-1 | TRBV12-3/TRBV12-4 | - | - | TGTGCCAGCAGCCCCTCGGGGCCATTTAACTACGAGCAGTTCTTC | CASSPSGPFNYEQFF
TRBJ1-1 | TRBV7-2 | - | - | TGTGCCAGCAGCTTGGGTGCGGGAAGCTTGAACACTGAAGCTTTCTTT | CASSLGAGSLNTEAFF
TRBJ2-1 | TRBV6-1 | once | - | TGTGCCAGCAGTCCGGAGAGGGGGAATGAGCAGTTCTTC | CASSPERGNEQFF
TRBJ2-7 | TRBV7-2 | few | - | TGTGCCAGCAGCTTGGAGGGCCTGAGCTCCTACAATGAGCAGTACTTC | CASSLEGLSSYNEQYF
TRBJ2-7 | TRBV7-3 | many | - | TGTGCCAGCAGCACGGGGGCAGGGAACGAGCAGTACTTC | CASSTGAGNEQYF
TRBJ2-7 | TRBV6-1 | - | - | TGTGCCAGCAGCAAGTACGGGCCGGACTACGAGCAGTACTTC | CASSKYGPDYEQYF
TRBJ2-1 | TRBV6-1 | - | TRBD2 | TGTGCCAGCAGTGACCTAGCGGGGGGGCAGGAGCCCCAGTTCTTC | CASSDLAGGQEPQFF
TRBJ2-5 | TRBV12-3/TRBV12-4 | once | - | TGTGCCAGTACTGCGAAAAGAGGAGGGGGCCAAGAGACCCAGTACTTC | CASTAKRGGGQETQYF
TRBJ1-2 | TRBV6-1 | once | TRBD1 | TGTGCCAGCAGTGAAAGGCCCAGGGGGGATGGCTACACCTTC | CASSERPRGDGYTF
TRBJ2-1 | TRBV5-1 | - | TRBD2 | TGCGCCAGCAGCCCCCGGAGAGCGGGAGACAATGAGCAGTTCTTC | CASSPRRAGDNEQFF
TRBJ1-4 | TRBV6-1 | few | - | TGTGCCAGCAGCCGCTCGTGGGGTGCAACTAATGAAAAACTGTTTTTT | CASSRSWGATNEKLFF
TRBJ2-1 | TRBV12-3/TRBV12-4 | few | TRBD2 | TGTGCCAGCAGTTCTAGCGGAGGCCGCTCCTACAATGAGCAGTTCTTC | CASSSSGGRSYNEQFF
TRBJ2-7 | TRBV6-6 | - | TRBD1 | TGTGCCAGCAGTTACGGGACAGGGTCCTACAATGAGCAGTACTTC | CASSYGTGSYNEQYF
TRBJ2-7 | TRBV25-1 | medium-sized | - | TGTGCCAGCAGCACACAAGCCGGCGAGCAGTACTTC | CASSTQAGEQYF
TRBJ2-5 | TRBV7-8 | few | TRBD1 | TGTGCCAGCAGCTTGACAGGGGCCTCCTACAATGAGCAGTACTTC | CASSLTGASYNEQYF
TRBJ2-1 | TRBV6-1 | - | - | TGTGCCAGCACCCTTTGGGCGGGGACAGAGTACAATGAGCAGTTCTTC | CASTLWAGTEYNEQFF
TRBJ2-7 | TRBV24-1 | - | - | TGTGCCACCAGTGATTCGCGGGACGAGCAGTACTTC | CATSDSRDEQYF
TRBJ2-7 | TRBV6-2/TRBV6-3 | - | - | TGTGCCAGCAGCCGGTCTAGGGGGTACGAGCAGTACTTC | CASSRSRGYEQYF
TRBJ2-7 | TRBV4-1 | - | - | TGCGCCAGCAGCCACTTTACCCTGAATCGGAACGAGCAGTACTTC | CASSHFTLNRNEQYF
TRBJ2-7 | TRBV27 | - | TRBD1 | TGTGCCAGCAGTTTTACTAGACAGGGGAGGACCTACGAGCAGTACTTC | CASSFTRQGRTYEQYF
TRBJ2-5 | TRBV11-2 | - | - | TGTGCCAGCAGCCCTGGACGTGATCTCGAGACCCAGTACTTC | CASSPGRDLETQYF
TRBJ2-1 | TRBV27 | - | - | TGTGCCAGGTGGATGTGCTCCTACAATGAGCAGTTCTTC | CARWMCSYNEQFF
TRBJ2-2 | TRBV7-2 | - | - | TGTGCCAGCAGGACCGGACAAGGGGAGCTGTTTTTT | CASRTGQGELFF
TRBJ2-7 | TRBV6-1 | many | TRBD1 | TGTGCCAGCAGTTTAGGGACAGTCTACAATGAGCAGTACTTC | CASSLGTVYNEQYF
TRBJ2-5 | TRBV11-3 | - | TRBD2 | TGTGCCAGCAGCAACAACATCGTACTAGCGGGAGATCTAAGAGGTGAGCAGTACTTC | CASSNNIVLAGDLRGEQYF
TRBJ2-1 | TRBV10-3 | - | TRBD2 | TGTGCCATCAGTGAGATGACTAGCGGCCTCTACAATGAGCAGTTCTTC | CAISEMTSGLYNEQFF
TRBJ2-4 | TRBV6-8 | once | TRBD2 | TGTGCCAGCAAAAAACAGGGGTCGGCTAGCGGGAATAGAAAGTACTTC | CASKKQGSASGNRKYF
TRBJ2-1 | TRBV6-6 | - | TRBD2 | TGTGCCAGCAGTTACGGTGCTAGCGGGAGGTCCTACGAGCAGTTCTTC | CASSYGASGRSYEQFF
TRBJ2-3 | TRBV10-3 | - | TRBD2 | TGTGCCATCAGTGAGGGAGCGGGAGGGGTAGATACGCAGTATTTT | CAISEGAGGVDTQYF
TRBJ1-1 | TRBV7-6 | few | - | TGTGCCAGCAGCTTAGCAGCGTTCTGGATTGAAGCTTTCTTT | CASSLAAFWIEAFF
TRBJ2-1 | TRBV10-3 | - | - | TGTGCCATCAGTGAGGGGCCAGGTTACGAGCAGTTCTTC | CAISEGPGYEQFF
TRBJ2-1 | TRBV6-5 | few | - | TGTGCCAGCAGTTACAGTCGGGGGGCGCCCGAGCAGTTCTTC | CASSYSRGAPEQFF
TRBJ2-1 | TRBV4-1 | - | TRBD2 | TGCGCCAGCAGCCAAGTCGGCGCGGGAGGGTACAATGAGCAGTTCTTC | CASSQVGAGGYNEQFF
TRBJ1-2 | TRBV6-5 | - | - | TGTGCCAGCATGATCGGGTCCTCCGGCGGCTACACCTTC | CASMIGSSGGYTF
TRBJ2-2 | TRBV27 | - | TRBD1 | TGTGCCAGCAGGACAGGGGACACCGGGGAGCTGTTTTTT | CASRTGDTGELFF
TRBJ1-1 | TRBV6-1 | few | - | TGTGCCAGCAGTGGAGCCTGGGGCCGAGCGAACACTGAAGCTTTCTTT | CASSGAWGRANTEAFF
TRBJ2-5 | TRBV7-2 | - | - | TGTGCCAGCAGCTTAGATTCGGGGGTCTACAATGAGCAGTACTTC | CASSLDSGVYNEQYF
TRBJ2-1 | TRBV7-6 | - | - | TGTGCCAGCAGCCCAGAGGACAGTGATTCATTCTACAATGAGCAGTTCTTC | CASSPEDSDSFYNEQFF
TRBJ2-1 | TRBV12-3/TRBV12-4 | many | - | TGTGCCAGCACTCCCCGCGACCGGAATGAGCAGTTCTTC | CASTPRDRNEQFF
TRBJ2-1 | TRBV11-3 | - | TRBD1 | TGTGCCAGCAGCGTATCCGGGACAGGGGGATACGAGCAGTTCTTC | CASSVSGTGGYEQFF